These 3 T cell receptor beta chains were all obtained from the same sample, sequenced in a study of siplizumab effects on memory and regulatory T cells. Sequenced by immunoSEQ multiplex PCR; TCRdb stores in-frame clones only, minus some. The sample includes some 120,000 clones, approximately 94% seen only once; the top ten take around 1.7%. Sequenced: non-Treg CD4+ T cells sorted from blood. The receptors shown here come from a human donor in good health.

The rearrangement links TRBV5-4 to TRBJ1-1; 10 bases are shared with TRBD1. The length of the CDR3 is 16 residues. From germline, CDR1 is SGHNT and CDR2 YYREEE (reference sequence). The V segment lost 2 bases and the J segment 3 bases; nucleotides outside the gene matches: 7. The CDR3, as DNA: TGTGCCAGCAGCTTAGACAGGGGGCGTGGGGACACTGAAGCTTTCTTT. Translating gives CASSLDRGRGDTEAFF.

This clone was found once. This chain links TRBV29-1 with TRBJ1-1, with TRBD1 as a possible D gene (6 bases). V lost 5 bases and J 0 bases, leaving 10 bases between the germline ends. Germline values: CDR1 SQVTM, CDR2 ANQGSEA. This CDR3 region has 13 residues. CDR3 in amino acids: CSVRGRMNTEAFF. As DNA, the CDR3 is TGCAGCGTTAGGGGGAGAATGAACACTGAAGCTTTCTTT.

This chain joins TRBV9 and TRBJ1-4; 7 bases are shared with TRBD1. Germline V lookup: CDR1 SGDLS, CDR2 YYNGEE. The CDR3 covers 15 residues. J gave up 7 bases and V 0 bases, and 6 bases lay outside the gene matches. Written as DNA, the CDR3 is TGTGCCAGCAGCGTAGGGGTAGGGGGCGTTGAAAAACTGTTTTTT. Protein sequence: CASSVGVGGVEKLFF.